The next 4 T cell receptor beta chains were all read from a single sample in a study of CD8 T cells in Susac syndrome. RNA totalling roughly 0.45 to 1 ug underwent reverse transcription with random hexamers. TCRdb reprocessed the immunoSEQ multiplex PCR reads with MiXCR, giving one entry per CDR3 protein. The sample shows approximately 70,000 distinct CDR3 sequences, roughly 95% of them seen only once. The sample taken for sequencing was CD4+ T cells from PBMCs. The receptor source for this set is a human donor with multiple sclerosis.

The V gene is TRBV3-1, the J gene TRBJ1-1, with D uncertain. The CDR3 length is 15 residues. V lost 4 bases, J lost 1 base, and 13 bases lay in between. The V gene's germline CDR1 is LGHDT and CDR2 YNNKEL (reference sequence). DNA of the CDR3: TGTGCCAGCAGCCCGCTGGGCAGCCCGAACACTGAAGCTTTCTTT. Protein: CASSPLGSPNTEAFF.

This clonotype was found once. V gene TRBV12-3 or TRBV12-4 combines with J gene TRBJ2-3; 8 bases line up with TRBD1. CDR3 size: 19 residues. Trimming at V came to 6 bases and at J to 0 bases, leaving 17 bases not matched to a gene. CDR3 residues: CASRPPTGVTERSTDTQYF. The CDR3, as DNA: TGTGCCAGCAGGCCCCCGACAGGGGTCACCGAAAGAAGCACAGATACGCAGTATTTT.

The genes are TRBV11-2 and TRBJ1-2; no clear D gene. Germline-derived CDR1 and CDR2 are SGHAT and FQNNGV. V dropped 5 bases and J dropped 2 bases, with 9 bases sitting between them. The CDR3 extends over 13 amino acids. This CDR3 reads CASSRDPNYGYTF. The CDR3 nucleotides read TGTGCCAGCAGCCGAGATCCCAACTATGGCTACACCTTC.

The rearrangement links TRBV2 to TRBJ2-1; tentative D call: TRBD1 (5 bases). The CDR3 extends over 14 amino acids. Germline CDR1 and CDR2: SNHLY and FYNNEI. Trimming removed 1 base at V and 4 bases at J, with 8 bases between. The CDR3 protein is CASSEEAGYNEQFF. CDR3 sequence (DNA): TGTGCCAGCAGTGAAGAGGCAGGGTACAATGAGCAGTTCTTC.